This TCR beta chain was identified during a study of identical twins. This clonotype was counted at least ten times. As yet, its antigen is unknown. Per the germline V gene, CDR1 is MNHNS and CDR2 is SASEGT. The CDR3 covers 15 residues. Trimming left V 1 base short and J 3 bases short, with 11 bases between. MiXCR, applied by TCRdb to the 5' RACE reads, yields one record per CDR3 protein. There are hundreds of thousands of distinct CDR3 sequences in the sample; 6.1% occur only once, and 1.5% to 2% lies in the top ten. Study findings and constraints: Zero-insertion analyses were open to partial confounding by invariant MAIT and iNKT cells. Model-predicted out-of-frame TCR alpha sharing fell below observed values in monozygotic twins.

The receptor was derived from a man aged 18 to 30 in good health. Sequencing was carried out using naive T cells sorted from blood. The chain has TRBV6-1 and TRBJ2-3; possibly TRBD1 for D (5 bases). The chain's CDR3 is CASSEVGRVTDTQYF. The CDR3 bases are TGTGCCAGCAGTGAAGTCGGCAGGGTTACAGATACGCAGTATTTT.